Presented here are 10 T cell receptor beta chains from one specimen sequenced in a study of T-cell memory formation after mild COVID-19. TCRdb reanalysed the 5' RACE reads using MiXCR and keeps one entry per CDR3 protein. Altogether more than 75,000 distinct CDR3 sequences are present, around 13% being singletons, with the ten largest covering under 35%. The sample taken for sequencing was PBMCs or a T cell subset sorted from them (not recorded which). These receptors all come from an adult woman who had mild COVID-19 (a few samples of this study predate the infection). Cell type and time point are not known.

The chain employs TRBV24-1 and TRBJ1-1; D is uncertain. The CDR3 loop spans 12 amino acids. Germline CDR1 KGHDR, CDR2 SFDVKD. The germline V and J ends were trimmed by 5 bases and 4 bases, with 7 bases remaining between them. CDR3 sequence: CATSAAGTEAFF. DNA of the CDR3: TGTGCCACCAGTGCGGCTGGCACTGAAGCTTTCTTT.

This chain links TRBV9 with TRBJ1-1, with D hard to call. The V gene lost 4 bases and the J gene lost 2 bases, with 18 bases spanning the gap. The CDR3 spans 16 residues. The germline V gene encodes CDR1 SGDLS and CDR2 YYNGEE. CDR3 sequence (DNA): TGTGCCAGCAGCCCCGGCGGGTATAACAGTAACACTGAAGCTTTCTTT. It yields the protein CASSPGGYNSNTEAFF.

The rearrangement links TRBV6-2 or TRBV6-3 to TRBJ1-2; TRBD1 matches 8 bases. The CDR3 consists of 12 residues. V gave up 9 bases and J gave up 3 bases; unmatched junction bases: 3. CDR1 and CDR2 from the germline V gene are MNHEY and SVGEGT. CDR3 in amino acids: CASRQGHYGYTF. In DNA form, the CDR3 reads TGTGCCAGTCGACAGGGGCACTATGGCTACACCTTC.

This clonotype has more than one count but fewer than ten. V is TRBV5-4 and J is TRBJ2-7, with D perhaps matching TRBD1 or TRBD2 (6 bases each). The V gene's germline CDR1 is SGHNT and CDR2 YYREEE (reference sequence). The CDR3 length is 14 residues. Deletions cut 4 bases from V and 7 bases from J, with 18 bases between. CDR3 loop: CASSPEGGPWEQYF. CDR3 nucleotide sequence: TGTGCCAGCAGCCCCGAGGGGGGTCCATGGGAGCAGTACTTC.

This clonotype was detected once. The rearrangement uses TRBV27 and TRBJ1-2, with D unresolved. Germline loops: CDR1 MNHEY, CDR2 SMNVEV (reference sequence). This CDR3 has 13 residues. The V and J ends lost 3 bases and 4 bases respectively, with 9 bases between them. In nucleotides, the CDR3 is TGTGCCAGCAGTTTTTCCAGATCCTATGGCTACACCTTC. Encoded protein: CASSFSRSYGYTF.

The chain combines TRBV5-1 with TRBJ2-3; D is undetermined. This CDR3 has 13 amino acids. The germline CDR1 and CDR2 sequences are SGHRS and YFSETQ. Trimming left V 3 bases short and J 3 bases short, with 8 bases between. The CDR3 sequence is CASSSVETDTQYF. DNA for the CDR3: TGCGCCAGCAGCTCGGTTGAGACAGATACGCAGTATTTT.

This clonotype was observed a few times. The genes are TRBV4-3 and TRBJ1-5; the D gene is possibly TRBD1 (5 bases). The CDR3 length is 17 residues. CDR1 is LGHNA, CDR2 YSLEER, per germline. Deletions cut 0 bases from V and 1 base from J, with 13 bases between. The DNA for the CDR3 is TGCGCCAGCAGCCAAGATCGGGCGCCAGGGAGCAATCAGCCCCAGCATTTT. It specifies CASSQDRAPGSNQPQHF.

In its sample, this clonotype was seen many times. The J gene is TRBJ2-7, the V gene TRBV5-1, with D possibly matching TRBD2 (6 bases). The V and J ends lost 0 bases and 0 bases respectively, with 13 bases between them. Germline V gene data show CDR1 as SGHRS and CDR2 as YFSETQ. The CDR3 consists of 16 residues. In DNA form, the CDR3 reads TGCGCCAGCAGCTTGGAGGGAGGTCAAAGCTCCTACGAGCAGTACTTC. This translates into CASSLEGGQSSYEQYF.

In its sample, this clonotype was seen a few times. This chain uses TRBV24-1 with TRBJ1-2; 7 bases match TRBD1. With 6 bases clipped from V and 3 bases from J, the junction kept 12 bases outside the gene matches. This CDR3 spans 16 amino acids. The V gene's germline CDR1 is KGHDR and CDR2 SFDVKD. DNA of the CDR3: TGTGCCACCAGTCGGAATGGCTTCGGGACAGACTATGGCTACACCTTC. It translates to CATSRNGFGTDYGYTF.

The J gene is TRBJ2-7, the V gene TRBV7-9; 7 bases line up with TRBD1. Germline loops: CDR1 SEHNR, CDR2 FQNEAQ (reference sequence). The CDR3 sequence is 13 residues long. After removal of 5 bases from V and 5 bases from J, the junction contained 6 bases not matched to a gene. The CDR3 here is CASSRGQYNEQYF. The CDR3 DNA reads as TGTGCCAGCAGCAGGGGACAGTACAACGAGCAGTACTTC.